The present T cell receptor (beta chain) was sequenced within a study of identical twins. Study outcomes and limitations: Findings came from cross-sectional statistics, without long-term follow-up of donors. Twin pairs had excess sharing that was weaker in beta out-of-frame sequences.

There are 15 residues in the CDR3. The J segment lost 5 bases and the V segment lost 3 bases, leaving 9 bases of the junction unmatched. The V gene's germline CDR1 is MDHEN and CDR2 SYDVKM. This clonotype was detected a few times. Its antigen is unknown. After template switching added a universal primer site, the resulting cDNA carried unique molecular identifiers. One entry per CDR3 protein results from TCRdb running MiXCR on the 5' RACE reads. The sample holds around 490,000 distinct CDR3 sequences, 13% to 15% seen once. The same data also went into a second study, on yellow fever vaccine responses in identical twins.

This sequence originates from a woman under 30 in good health. What was sequenced was CD4+ T cells sorted from blood. The chain recombines TRBV28 with TRBJ2-7; 8 nucleotides line up with TRBD2. In nucleotides, the CDR3 is TGTGCCAGCAGTTTCAATGGCGGGAGGCTAGACGAGCAGTACTTC. This sequence encodes CASSFNGGRLDEQYF.